What follows describes a single TCR beta chain. This entry comes from a study of T cell changes during pregnancy in multiple sclerosis. Here immunoSEQ multiplex PCR was the method, and the copy in TCRdb shows in-frame clones only, minus some. The sample has 53,000 or so clones, 94% seen once. This CDR3 spans 12 amino acids. The V and J ends lost 5 bases and 4 bases respectively, with 7 bases between them. The V gene's germline CDR1 is SGHTA and CDR2 FQGNSA. The sample in question was CD4+ T cells from peripheral blood mononuclear cells, obtained in the second trimester of pregnancy. V and J are TRBV7-2 and TRBJ2-3, with TRBD1 as a possible D gene (6 bases). This TCR was recovered from a female donor with multiple sclerosis, enrolled in a pregnancy study. The CDR3 spells CASSEGADTQYF. As DNA, the CDR3 is TGTGCCAGCAGCGAGGGGGCAGATACGCAGTATTTT.